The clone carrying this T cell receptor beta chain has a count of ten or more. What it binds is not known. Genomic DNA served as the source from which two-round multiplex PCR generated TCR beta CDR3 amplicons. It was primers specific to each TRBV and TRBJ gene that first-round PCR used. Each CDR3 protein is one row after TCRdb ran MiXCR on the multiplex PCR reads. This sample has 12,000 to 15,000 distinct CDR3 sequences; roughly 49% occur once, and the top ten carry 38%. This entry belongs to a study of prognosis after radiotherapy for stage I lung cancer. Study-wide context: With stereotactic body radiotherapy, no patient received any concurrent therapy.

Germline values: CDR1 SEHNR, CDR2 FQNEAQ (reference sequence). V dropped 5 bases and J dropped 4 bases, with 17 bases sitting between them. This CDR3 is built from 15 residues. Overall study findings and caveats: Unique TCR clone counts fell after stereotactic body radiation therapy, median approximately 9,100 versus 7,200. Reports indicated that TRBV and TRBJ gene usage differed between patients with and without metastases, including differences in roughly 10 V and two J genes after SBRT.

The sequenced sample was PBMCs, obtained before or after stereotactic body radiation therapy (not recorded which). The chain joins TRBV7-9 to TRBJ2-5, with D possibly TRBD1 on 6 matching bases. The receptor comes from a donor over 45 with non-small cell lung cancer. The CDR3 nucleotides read TGTGCCAGCAGCCCAAAAAACAGGGTAGGAGAGACCCAGTACTTC. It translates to CASSPKNRVGETQYF. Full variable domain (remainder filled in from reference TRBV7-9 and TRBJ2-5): DTGVSQNPRHKITKRGQNVTFRCDPISEHNRLYWYRQTLGQGPEFLTYFQNEAQLEKSRLLSDRFSAERPKGSFSTLEIQRTEQGDSAMYLCASSPKNRVGETQYFGPGTRLLVL.